Shown below are 29 T cell receptor beta chains from a single sample sequenced in a study of yellow fever vaccine responses in identical twins. MiXCR, applied by TCRdb to the RT-PCR reads, yields one record per CDR3 protein. The sample shows more than 30,000 distinct CDR3 sequences, about three fifths of them seen only once. The sequences come from T cells from blood (PBMCs), unsorted or a sorted subset (not recorded which), collected before or after yellow fever vaccination (not recorded which). The receptor set was obtained from a woman younger than 35 who received the yellow fever vaccine.

In its sample, this clonotype was seen a few times. The chain carries TRBV15 and TRBJ2-1; TRBD2 agrees at 12 bases. CDR3 length: 17 residues. Trimming cost V 3 bases and J 4 bases; bases outside gene matches: 7. Germline values: CDR1 LNHNV, CDR2 YYDKDF (reference sequence). The CDR3: CATSRGRLAGAYNEQFF. The CDR3 region has the DNA TGTGCCACCAGCAGGGGTCGACTAGCGGGAGCTTACAATGAGCAGTTCTTC.

J is TRBJ2-7 and V is TRBV20-1, with D maybe TRBD1 (6 bases). The length of the CDR3 is 16 residues. V lost 0 bases, J lost 5 bases, and 20 bases lay in between. The V gene's germline CDR1 is DFQATT and CDR2 SNEGSKA (reference sequence). CDR3 bases: TGCAGTGCTAGAGACCGAAGGGGGTCGGGGTTTCACGAGCAGTACTTC. Its protein product is CSARDRRGSGFHEQYF.

V gene TRBV12-3 or TRBV12-4 combines with J gene TRBJ2-1; no firm D call. There are 11 residues in the CDR3. Trimming removed 5 bases at V and 6 bases at J, with 5 bases between. The CDR3 loop reads CASSQINEQFF. The CDR3 DNA reads TGTGCCAGCAGTCAGATCAATGAGCAGTTCTTC.

The rearrangement joins TRBV13 to TRBJ2-1; D is unclear. V was clipped by 2 bases and J by 0 bases, with 11 bases between them. Germline V gene lookup returns CDR1 PRHDT and CDR2 FYEKMQ (reference sequence). This CDR3 is built from 16 residues. The DNA of the CDR3 is TGTGCCAGCAGCTTATCGGTCCGGGCCTCCTACAATGAGCAGTTCTTC. Residues: CASSLSVRASYNEQFF.

The chain uses TRBV5-5 and TRBJ2-1, with D maybe TRBD2 (5 bases). V was trimmed by 2 bases and J by 0 bases, leaving 9 bases between them. The CDR3 covers 15 residues. Germline CDR1 SGHKS, CDR2 YYEKEE (reference sequence). CDR3 bases: TGTGCCAGCAGCTTAGGAGGTAGCTCCTACAATGAGCAGTTCTTC. This sequence encodes CASSLGGSSYNEQFF.

The CDR3 region is CASTHGVNTEAFF. The CDR3 DNA reads as TGTGCCAGTACTCACGGGGTGAACACTGAAGCTTTCTTT. This chain links TRBV19 with TRBJ1-1, with unresolved D. V shed 7 bases and J shed 0 bases, with 9 bases lying between them. Germline CDR1 reads LNHDA; CDR2 reads SQIVND (reference sequence). CDR3 length: 13 amino acids.

The table lists this clonotype with a count of one. The chain carries TRBV28 and TRBJ2-5, with 7 bases identical to TRBD2. CDR3 length: 13 residues. Germline loops: CDR1 MDHEN, CDR2 SYDVKM. V lost 11 bases to trimming and J lost 0 bases; unmatched junction nucleotides: 6. The CDR3 protein is CAASGDYQETQYF. For the CDR3, the DNA is TGTGCCGCAAGCGGGGACTACCAAGAGACCCAGTACTTC. Complete variable domain (other parts from reference TRBV28 and TRBJ2-5): DVKVTQSSRYLVKRTGEKVFLECVQDMDHENMFWYRQDPGLGLRLIYFSYDVKMKEKGDIPEGYSVSREKKERFSLILESASTNQTSMYLCAASGDYQETQYFGPGTRLLVL.

The rearrangement uses TRBV2 and TRBJ2-1, with D perhaps TRBD2 (6 bases). Germline V gene sequence: CDR1 SNHLY, CDR2 FYNNEI. This CDR3 is built from 15 residues. Trimming cost V 1 base and J 5 bases, with 12 bases left between them. DNA of the CDR3: TGTGCCAGCAGTGAAGGGTTAGCGGAGCACAATGAGCAGTTCTTC. Translated, it gives CASSEGLAEHNEQFF.

The chain employs TRBV29-1 and TRBJ2-1, with unresolved D. From germline, CDR1 is SQVTM and CDR2 ANQGSEA. The CDR3 consists of 12 residues. Trimming shortened V by 4 bases and J by 3 bases, and 7 bases separated the two germline ends. The chain's CDR3 is CSVGLVYNEQFF. CDR3 in DNA: TGCAGCGTTGGTCTAGTCTACAATGAGCAGTTCTTC.

This clonotype was counted a few times. V and J are TRBV3-1 and TRBJ1-6, with D unclear. V was cut by 2 bases and J by 6 bases, with 14 bases left in between. The germline gives CDR1 LGHDT, CDR2 YNNKEL (reference sequence). The length of the CDR3 is 16 residues. The CDR3 reads CASSQILGAPNSPLHF. The CDR3 DNA follows: TGTGCCAGCAGCCAAATACTGGGAGCACCTAATTCACCCCTCCACTTT.

This clonotype showed up just a few times. This rearrangement joins TRBV11-3 to TRBJ2-1; D is ambiguous. Trimming pared 2 bases from V and 4 bases from J, leaving 9 bases between. The CDR3 spans 14 residues. The germline V gene has CDR1 SGHNT and CDR2 YENEEA. The CDR3 sequence is CASSLFTEYNEQFF. The CDR3 DNA reads TGTGCCAGCAGCTTATTCACGGAATACAATGAGCAGTTCTTC.

The chain employs TRBV12-3 or TRBV12-4 and TRBJ2-4; a weak D match, TRBD2 (6 bases). Trimming stripped 4 bases from V and 0 bases from J, with 10 bases between. The CDR3 loop spans 15 amino acids. CDR3 bases: TGTGCCAGCAGTTCCGTTAGCGGAGCCAAAAACATTCAGTACTTC. It yields the protein CASSSVSGAKNIQYF.

This clonotype occurred a few times. The chain has TRBV18 and TRBJ1-1; D is unresolved. V lost 2 bases, J lost 2 bases, and 6 bases lay in between. This CDR3 is built from 13 residues. Germline CDR1 KGHSH, CDR2 LQKENI. The CDR3 reads CASSPGTNTEAFF. The CDR3 DNA is TGTGCCAGCTCACCAGGAACTAACACTGAAGCTTTCTTT.

This chain links TRBV5-1 with TRBJ2-1; 7 bases line up with TRBD1. V lost 3 bases to trimming and J lost 3 bases; unmatched junction nucleotides: 6. Germline-derived CDR1 and CDR2 are SGHRS and YFSETQ. CDR3 length: 15 residues. This CDR3 is CASSSGTEFYNEQFF. CDR3 nucleotides: TGCGCCAGCAGCTCCGGGACAGAATTCTACAATGAGCAGTTCTTC.

V is TRBV20-1 and J is TRBJ2-2; the D is unclear. The CDR3 runs 15 residues. V lost 3 bases and J lost 3, with 14 bases in between. The germline gives CDR1 DFQATT, CDR2 SNEGSKA (reference sequence). CDR3: CSARVSTRDTGELFF. CDR3 DNA: TGCAGTGCTAGGGTCTCGACTCGCGACACCGGGGAGCTGTTTTTT.

This chain joins TRBV11-2 and TRBJ2-7, with 8 bases that match TRBD1. Germline trimming cut 3 bases from V and 0 bases from J; bases unmatched to any gene: 13. The CDR3 is 18 amino acids. Per the germline V gene, CDR1 is SGHAT and CDR2 is FQNNGV. Written as DNA, the CDR3 is TGTGCCAGCAGCTTCTTTATCGAGGGGGACAGGTACTCCTACGAGCAGTACTTC. Residues: CASSFFIEGDRYSYEQYF.

The chain is built from TRBV29-1 and TRBJ2-7; D not certain. The V gene's germline CDR1 is SQVTM and CDR2 ANQGSEA. The V gene lost 7 bases and the J gene lost 5 bases, with 12 bases spanning the gap. The CDR3 totals 11 residues. CDR3 sequence reads: CSGGRFNEQYF. The CDR3 bases are TGCAGCGGGGGAAGGTTCAACGAGCAGTACTTC.

V gene TRBV6-1 combines with J gene TRBJ1-5; the D is unclear. The V gene's germline CDR1 is MNHNS and CDR2 SASEGT. This CDR3 region has 13 residues. Trimming took off 9 bases at V and 5 bases at J, with 14 bases between the two ends. The CDR3 loop is CASSLGEDQPQHF. In DNA form, the CDR3 reads TGTGCCAGTTCCCTTGGGGAGGATCAGCCCCAGCATTTT.

This rearrangement joins TRBV11-1 to TRBJ2-5; perhaps TRBD2 as D (5 bases). Germline V gene sequence: CDR1 SGHAT, CDR2 FQDESV (reference sequence). Trimming cost V 3 bases and J 1 base, with 6 bases left between them. There are 13 residues in the CDR3. The CDR3 reads CASSFGVQETQYF. The DNA for the CDR3 is TGTGCCAGCAGCTTCGGGGTCCAAGAGACCCAGTACTTC.

The chain recombines TRBV2 with TRBJ2-1, with no clear D. CDR3 length: 13 amino acids. Germline values: CDR1 SNHLY, CDR2 FYNNEI. V was pared by 4 bases and J by 6 bases, with 10 bases between. CDR3 region: CASSVYLGNEQFF. CDR3 nucleotides: TGTGCCAGCAGTGTATACCTTGGCAATGAGCAGTTCTTC.

J is TRBJ1-1 and V is TRBV29-1, with no clear D. Trimming removed 7 bases at V and 3 bases at J, with 9 bases between. This CDR3 is built from 11 residues. From germline, CDR1 is SQVTM and CDR2 ANQGSEA. The CDR3 nucleotides are TGCAGCGCCTTCTATGACACTGAAGCTTTCTTT. This codes for CSAFYDTEAFF.

The V gene is TRBV6-2 or TRBV6-3, the J gene TRBJ2-1, with a tentative D call TRBD2 (6 bases). This CDR3 region has 15 residues. Trimming pared 0 bases from V and 9 bases from J, leaving 15 bases between. CDR1 is MNHEY and CDR2 is SVGEGT in the germline V gene. CDR3 amino acids: CASSYSVGSGGEQFF. The CDR3 coding sequence is TGTGCCAGCAGTTACTCAGTAGGTAGCGGTGGTGAGCAGTTCTTC.

The chain has TRBV7-2 and TRBJ1-1; D not resolved. The germline gives CDR1 SGHTA, CDR2 FQGNSA. CDR3 size: 12 residues. The V gene lost 1 base and the J gene lost 8 bases, with 8 bases spanning the gap. CDR3 loop: CASSLGRTEAFF. The CDR3 DNA follows: TGTGCCAGCAGCTTAGGTCGCACAGAAGCTTTCTTT.

The CDR3, as DNA: TGTGCCAGCAGTTTCACTGGGAGCGATCAGCCCCAGCATTTT. It specifies CASSFTGSDQPQHF. The chain employs TRBV12-3 or TRBV12-4 and TRBJ1-5; unclear D gene. Trimming shortened V by 3 bases and J by 5 bases, and 11 bases separated the two germline ends. CDR3 length: 14 amino acids.

The rearrangement uses TRBV29-1 and TRBJ2-1; no clear D gene. The CDR3 runs to 13 residues. Trimming shortened V by 6 bases and J by 2 bases, and 11 bases separated the two germline ends. Germline CDR1 and CDR2: SQVTM and ANQGSEA. CDR3 coding DNA: TGCAGCGTGACTGGTAGGGCCTACAATGAGCAGTTCTTC. This gives the protein CSVTGRAYNEQFF.

V gene TRBV18 combines with J gene TRBJ2-5; D is ambiguous. Trimming took off 1 base at V and 5 bases at J, with 5 bases between the two ends. The CDR3 has 12 amino acids. The germline V gene encodes CDR1 KGHSH and CDR2 LQKENI. The CDR3 nucleotides read TGTGCCAGCTCACCACGGCGGGAGACCCAGTACTTC. This gives the protein CASSPRRETQYF. Supplemented by reference TRBV18 and TRBJ2-5, the full variable domain reads NAGVMQNPRHLVRRRGQEARLRCSPMKGHSHVYWYRQLPEEGLKFMVYLQKENIIDESGMPKERFSAEFPKEGPSILRIQQVVRGDSAAYFCASSPRRETQYFGPGTRLLVL.

CDR3 coding DNA: TGTGCCAGCAGCTTAGAGCGGGGGCCTACTAATGAAAAACTGTTTTTT. Encoded protein: CASSLERGPTNEKLFF. The chain is built from TRBV7-6 and TRBJ1-4, with a weak D call TRBD1 (6 bases). The CDR3 consists of 16 residues. V lost 1 base to trimming and J lost 2 bases, with 11 bases between them. Looked up from germline, CDR1 is SGHVS and CDR2 is FNYEAQ.

The chain has TRBV13 and TRBJ1-2; D is uncertain. With 6 bases removed from V and 2 bases from J, the gap between germline ends came to 7 bases. Germline CDR1 reads PRHDT; CDR2 reads FYEKMQ (reference sequence). The length of the CDR3 is 12 residues. The CDR3 protein is CASRTRNYGYTF. The DNA for the CDR3 is TGTGCCAGCAGGACAAGGAACTATGGCTACACCTTC.

This chain links TRBV10-3 with TRBJ1-3; no firm D call. Trimming removed 5 bases from V and 0 bases from J, with 11 bases in between. This CDR3 has 15 residues. Looked up from germline, CDR1 is ENHRY and CDR2 is SYGVKD. The CDR3, as DNA: TGTGCCATCAGTATACCGGTCCACTCTGGAAACACCATATATTTT. Translating it yields CAISIPVHSGNTIYF.